These 5 T cell receptor beta chains share one sample of origin, sequenced in a study of OX40 agonist ivuxolimab in advanced cancers. Sequencing was performed with immunoSEQ multiplex PCR; in TCRdb, only in-frame clones are kept and a portion is missing. The table records some 87,000 clones, about 90% of them present only once. The material was CD4+ or CD8+ T cells sorted from blood, obtained in a trial of the OX40 agonist ivuxolimab. These receptors originate from an adult with an advanced solid tumor such as melanoma, head and neck, liver or kidney cancer.

In this sample, this clone turned up a few times. The J gene is TRBJ2-3, the V gene TRBV12-5; the D call may be TRBD1 or TRBD2 (5 bases each). The CDR3 loop spans 12 amino acids. Trimming left V 9 bases short and J 2 bases short, with 9 bases between. Germline V lookup: CDR1 LGHNT, CDR2 FRNRAP. The DNA of the CDR3 is TGTGCTAGGAGGGGTCCCACAGATACGCAGTATTTT. It yields the protein CARRGPTDTQYF.

The gene calls are TRBV10-3 and TRBJ2-4; D call uncertain. CDR1 is ENHRY and CDR2 is SYGVKD in the germline V gene. The CDR3 totals 16 residues. Trimming left V 0 bases short and J 2 bases short, with 11 bases between. The CDR3 DNA follows: TGTGCCATCAGTGAGTCTTCTCTACCGACCAAAAACATTCAGTACTTC. It specifies CAISESSLPTKNIQYF.

The chain uses TRBV5-1 and TRBJ1-4, with 9 bases fitting TRBD1. There are 14 residues in the CDR3. V trimming: 4 bases; J trimming: 5 bases; junction bases outside the gene matches: 3. Germline V CDR1 and CDR2: SGHRS, YFSETQ. The CDR3 nucleotides read TGCGCCAGCAGCATAGGACAGGGGAATGAAAAACTGTTTTTT. Encoded protein: CASSIGQGNEKLFF.

The V call is TRBV28, the J call TRBJ2-5; D may be TRBD1 (6 bases). V lost 5 bases and J 5 bases, leaving 9 bases between the germline ends. CDR1 MDHEN and CDR2 SYDVKM come from the germline V gene. This CDR3 is 12 amino acids long. The CDR3 spells CASSAQGETQYF. CDR3 nucleotides: TGTGCCAGCAGTGCGCAGGGGGAGACCCAGTACTTC. Full variable domain (remainder filled in from reference TRBV28 and TRBJ2-5): DVKVTQSSRYLVKRTGEKVFLECVQDMDHENMFWYRQDPGLGLRLIYFSYDVKMKEKGDIPEGYSVSREKKERFSLILESASTNQTSMYLCASSAQGETQYFGPGTRLLVL.

This chain's CDR3 is CASSLWSGGGTQYF. CDR3 nucleotide sequence: TGTGCCAGCAGCTTATGGAGCGGGGGGGGAACCCAGTACTTC. J is TRBJ2-5 and V is TRBV7-2, with 10 bases lining up with TRBD2. The junction had 5 bases not matched to a gene; V was cut back by 2 bases and J by 8 bases. Germline CDR1 is SGHTA and CDR2 is FQGNSA. The CDR3 is 14 amino acids.